These T cell receptor beta chains were read from a single sample in a study of CD8 T cell repertoires and HIV-1 epitope variants. Their antigens remain unidentified. Using immunoSEQ multiplex PCR, the repertoire was profiled, and TCRdb retains in-frame clones only, with some absent. The sample has around 5,900 clones; 64% are singletons. The sequenced material came from cultured CD8+ T cells derived from PBMCs. These receptor sequences come from a male donor with HIV. Each CDR3 is given with its conserved first and last residue. The D gene is left open where the match is weak. Size is omitted from some rows. Given values are once, few, many or a class for expanded clones.

v_call: TRBV29-1; cdr3_length: 13; clone_size: once; d_call: .; j_call: TRBJ2-3; cdr3_nt: TGCAGCGTTGAGGTCAGGGGAACAGATACGCAGTATTTT; cdr3_aa: CSVEVRGTDTQYF
v_call: TRBV6-5; cdr3_length: 15; clone_size: once; d_call: TRBD1; j_call: TRBJ2-1; cdr3_nt: TGTGCCAGCAGTAGGGGACAGGGGGCCTACAATGAGCAGTTCTTC; cdr3_aa: CASSRGQGAYNEQFF
v_call: TRBV6-5; cdr3_length: 15; clone_size: .; d_call: .; j_call: TRBJ1-6; cdr3_nt: TGTGCCAGCAGTTCCCCAGGGGAAGGAAATTCACCCCTCCACTTT; cdr3_aa: CASSSPGEGNSPLHF
v_call: TRBV4-3; cdr3_length: 15; clone_size: .; d_call: .; j_call: TRBJ1-2; cdr3_nt: TGCGCCAGCAGCCAAGAGCTCGGATCTAACTATGGCTACACCTTC; cdr3_aa: CASSQELGSNYGYTF
v_call: TRBV5-1; cdr3_length: 16; clone_size: once; d_call: TRBD1; j_call: TRBJ2-2; cdr3_nt: TGCGCCAGCAGCTTGACGGGACAGGGGGCTATCGGGGAGCTGTTTTTT; cdr3_aa: CASSLTGQGAIGELFF
v_call: TRBV2; cdr3_length: 15; clone_size: few; d_call: TRBD2; j_call: TRBJ2-1; cdr3_nt: TGTGCCAGCGTAGATGCTAGCGGGACCTACAATGAGCAGTTCTTC; cdr3_aa: CASVDASGTYNEQFF
v_call: TRBV11-3; cdr3_length: 14; clone_size: .; d_call: .; j_call: TRBJ2-1; cdr3_nt: TGTGCCAGCAGCTTATCCCGCTCTAGCATTGAGCAGTTCTTC; cdr3_aa: CASSLSRSSIEQFF
v_call: TRBV15; cdr3_length: 13; clone_size: medium-sized; d_call: .; j_call: TRBJ2-5; cdr3_nt: TGTGCCACCAGCAGAGATCGGAGAGAGACCCAGTACTTC; cdr3_aa: CATSRDRRETQYF
v_call: TRBV27; cdr3_length: 14; clone_size: few; d_call: .; j_call: TRBJ2-2; cdr3_nt: TGTGCCAGCAGTTCCCCGACTTCTACCGGGGAGCTGTTTTTT; cdr3_aa: CASSSPTSTGELFF
v_call: TRBV14; cdr3_length: 13; clone_size: .; d_call: .; j_call: TRBJ2-7; cdr3_nt: TGTGCCAGCAGCCCTACAGGGCGTCGCGAGCAGTACTTC; cdr3_aa: CASSPTGRREQYF
v_call: TRBV27; cdr3_length: 18; clone_size: medium-sized; d_call: TRBD2; j_call: TRBJ2-2; cdr3_nt: TGTGCCAGCAGTTTTACGACTAGCGGGAACTTAAACACCGGGGAGCTGTTTTTT; cdr3_aa: CASSFTTSGNLNTGELFF